Below are 4 T cell receptor beta chains sequenced from a single sample in a study of T cells in Graves' hyperthyroidism and ophthalmopathy. Amplification of TCR beta CDR3 regions used RNA as the template. The HTBI primer set drove a first-round RT-PCR of the TCR CDR3. TCRdb re-derived calls from the multiplex PCR reads in MiXCR, one entry per CDR3 protein. The sample shows under 400,000 distinct CDR3 sequences, roughly 25% of them seen only once. The sequencing sample was made of blood. These TCRs come from a man aged 45-65 years with Graves' hyperthyroidism.

This rearrangement joins TRBV4-1 to TRBJ1-5; the D is unclear. Trimming took off 1 base at V and 0 bases at J, with 10 bases between the two ends. This CDR3 is 16 amino acids long. Germline V gene lookup returns CDR1 MGHRA and CDR2 YSYEKL. The CDR3 region is CASSQVEGDSNQPQHF. The CDR3 DNA is TGCGCCAGCAGCCAAGTGGAAGGAGATAGCAATCAGCCCCAGCATTTT.

This clonotype was seen only a few times. V and J are TRBV20-1 and TRBJ2-3, with unresolved D. Germline CDR1 reads DFQATT; CDR2 reads SNEGSKA (reference sequence). Trimming pared 1 base from V and 6 bases from J, leaving 11 bases between. The CDR3 has 13 amino acids. Written as DNA, the CDR3 is TGCAGTGCTAGAGGTAGCTTTGTTGATACGCAGTATTTT. Translation: CSARGSFVDTQYF.

This rearrangement joins TRBV11-2 to TRBJ2-2, with D uncertain. This CDR3 comprises 14 residues. The germline V and J ends were trimmed by 6 bases and 2 bases, with 10 bases remaining between them. Germline values: CDR1 SGHAT, CDR2 FQNNGV. Here the CDR3 reads CASRLRQNTGELFF. In DNA, the CDR3 is TGTGCCAGCAGACTACGACAAAACACCGGGGAGCTGTTTTTT. The full variable domain, with the rest looked up from reference TRBV11-2 and TRBJ2-2, is EAGVAQSPRYKIIEKRQSVAFWCNPISGHATLYWYQQILGQGPKLLIQFQNNGVVDDSQLPKDRFSAERLKGVDSTLKIQPAKLEDSAVYLCASRLRQNTGELFFGEGSRLTVL.

This clonotype was seen only a few times. The rearrangement links TRBV4-1 to TRBJ2-7; tentatively, D is TRBD1 (5 bases). This CDR3 is built from 16 residues. V was shortened by 0 bases and J by 0 bases, with 12 bases between the two germline ends. Germline V gene lookup returns CDR1 MGHRA and CDR2 YSYEKL. The chain's CDR3 is CASSQESQGSSYEQYF. The CDR3 DNA is TGCGCCAGCAGCCAAGAGAGTCAGGGATCCTCCTACGAGCAGTACTTC.